Sequencing of this T cell receptor beta chain was carried out in a study of T-cell reconstitution after alpha-beta-depleted transplantation in children. Findings and caveats of the study: Newly made T cells mostly supplied T-cell counts and diversity one year after transplant. Some patients' high day-60 TCRbeta diversity was attributed to recipient cells surviving conditioning. Reportedly, alpha-beta T cells present about two months post-transplant originated from several hundred expanded clones of graft origin.

About this clonotype itself: Its antigen is not known.

This CDR3 contains 13 residues. The V gene's germline CDR1 is DFQATT and CDR2 SNEGSKA (reference sequence). V was clipped by 5 bases and J by 3 bases, with 13 bases between them. A library of TCRbeta sequences, prepared with unique molecular identifiers, was generated. TCRdb independently ran MiXCR on the PCR reads; one entry per CDR3 protein. The sample contains around 450,000 distinct CDR3 sequences, about 45% of which appear only once. Specimen: PBMCs, collected before TCRalphabeta/CD19-depleted stem cell transplant. The chain uses TRBV20-1 and TRBJ2-5, with TRBD1 as a possible D gene (6 bases). The TCR was taken from a girl aged 2-10 years with aplastic anemia, due to receive a stem cell transplant. The CDR3 bases are TGCAGTGCTCCGGGACACCCAAAAGAGACCCAGTACTTC. Translation: CSAPGHPKETQYF.